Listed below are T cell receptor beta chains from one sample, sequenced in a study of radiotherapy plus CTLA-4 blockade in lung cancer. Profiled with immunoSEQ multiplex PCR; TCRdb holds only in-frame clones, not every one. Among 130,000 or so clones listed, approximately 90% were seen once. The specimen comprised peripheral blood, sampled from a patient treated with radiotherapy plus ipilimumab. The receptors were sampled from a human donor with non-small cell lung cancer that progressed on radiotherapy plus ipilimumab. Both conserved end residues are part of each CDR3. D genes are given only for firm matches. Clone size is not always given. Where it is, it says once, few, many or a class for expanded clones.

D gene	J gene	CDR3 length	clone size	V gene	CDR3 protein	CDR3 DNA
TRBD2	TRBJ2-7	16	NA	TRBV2	CASSEAGTSGAYEQYF	TGTGCCAGCAGTGAAGCCGGGACTAGCGGAGCCTACGAGCAGTACTTC
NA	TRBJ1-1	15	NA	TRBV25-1	CASSESAGAFTEAFF	TGTGCCAGCAGTGAATCGGCAGGGGCTTTCACTGAAGCTTTCTTT
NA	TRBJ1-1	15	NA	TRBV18	CASSPLGQSNTEAFF	TGTGCCAGCTCACCCTTGGGGCAGTCGAACACTGAAGCTTTCTTT
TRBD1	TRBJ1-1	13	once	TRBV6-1	CASTDRGRSEAFF	TGTGCCAGCACGGACAGGGGACGATCTGAAGCTTTCTTT
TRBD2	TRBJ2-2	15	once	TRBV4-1	CASRSAGDRPGELFF	TGCGCCAGCAGATCGGCGGGAGACCGGCCCGGGGAGCTGTTTTTT
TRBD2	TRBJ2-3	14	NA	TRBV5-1	CASSHGMAGGTQYF	TGCGCCAGCAGCCACGGGATGGCGGGAGGTACGCAGTATTTT
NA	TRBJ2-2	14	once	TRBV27	CASSVAGSTGELFF	TGTGCCAGCAGTGTGGCTGGGAGCACCGGGGAGCTGTTTTTT
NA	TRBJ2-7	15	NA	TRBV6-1	CASSKGEASTYEQYF	TGTGCCAGCAGTAAAGGGGAGGCGAGTACCTACGAGCAGTACTTC
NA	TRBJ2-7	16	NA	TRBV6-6	CASSYPRGTGVPEQYF	TGTGCCAGCAGTTACCCCCGAGGTACGGGAGTCCCCGAGCAGTACTTC
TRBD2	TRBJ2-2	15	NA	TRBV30	CALARGGTGTGELFF	TGTGCCCTCGCGAGGGGAGGGACGGGAACCGGGGAGCTGTTTTTT
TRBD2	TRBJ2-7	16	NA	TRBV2	CASSEENLAGAYEQYF	TGTGCCAGCAGTGAAGAGAACCTAGCGGGGGCATACGAGCAGTACTTC
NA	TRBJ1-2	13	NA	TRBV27	CASSLTGGDGYTF	TGTGCCAGCAGTTTAACTGGGGGTGATGGCTACACCTTC
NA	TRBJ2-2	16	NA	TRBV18	CASSPQPIKDTGELFF	TGTGCCAGCTCACCTCAGCCAATAAAGGACACCGGGGAGCTGTTTTTT
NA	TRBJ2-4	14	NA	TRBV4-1	CASSQEPAIDIQYF	TGCGCCAGCAGCCAAGAGCCGGCCATAGACATTCAGTACTTC
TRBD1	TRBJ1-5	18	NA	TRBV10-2	CASSETSWGQTFNQPQHF	TGCGCCAGCAGTGAGACATCATGGGGACAGACCTTCAATCAGCCCCAGCATTTT
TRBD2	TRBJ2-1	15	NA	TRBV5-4	CASRAAGGSNNEQFF	TGTGCCAGCAGAGCCGCGGGAGGATCCAACAATGAGCAGTTCTTC
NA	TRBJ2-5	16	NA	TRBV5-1	CASSLGGSSPQETQYF	TGCGCCAGCAGCTTGGGGGGGTCTTCCCCACAAGAGACCCAGTACTTC
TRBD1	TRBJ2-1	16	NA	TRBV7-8	CASSQGARSSYNEQFF	TGTGCCAGCAGCCAGGGGGCGAGGAGCTCCTACAATGAGCAGTTCTTC
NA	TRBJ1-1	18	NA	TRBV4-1	CASSQTGFFTPQNTEAFF	TGCGCCAGCAGCCAAACGGGATTCTTTACCCCACAGAACACTGAAGCTTTCTTT
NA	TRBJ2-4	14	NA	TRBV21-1	CASILAGEKNIQYF	TGTGCCAGCATCCTAGCGGGGGAAAAAAACATTCAGTACTTC
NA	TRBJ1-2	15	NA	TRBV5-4	CASSLVTAAMEGYTF	TGTGCCAGCAGCTTGGTGACTGCTGCTATGGAGGGCTACACCTTC
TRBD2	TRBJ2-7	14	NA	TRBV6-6	CASSYAAGGLEQYF	TGTGCCAGCAGTTACGCTGCGGGAGGGCTTGAGCAGTACTTC
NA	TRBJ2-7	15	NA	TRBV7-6	CASSLAAGPTYGQYF	TGTGCCAGCAGCTTAGCGGCAGGCCCCACCTACGGGCAGTACTTC
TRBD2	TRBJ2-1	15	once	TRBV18	CASSAGLATYNEQFF	TGTGCCAGCTCGGCGGGACTAGCGACCTACAATGAGCAGTTCTTC
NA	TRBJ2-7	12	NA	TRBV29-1	CSAAYSSYEQYF	TGCAGCGCTGCGTACAGTTCCTACGAGCAGTACTTC
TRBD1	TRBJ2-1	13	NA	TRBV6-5	CATGQEAYNEQFF	TGTGCCACCGGACAGGAGGCCTACAATGAGCAGTTCTTC
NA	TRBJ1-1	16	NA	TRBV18	CASSPLTGEGNTEAFF	TGTGCCAGCTCACCATTGACAGGTGAGGGGAACACTGAAGCTTTCTTT
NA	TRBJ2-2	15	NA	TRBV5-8	CASSLRVLVTGELFF	TGTGCCAGCAGCTTAAGGGTATTGGTCACCGGGGAGCTGTTTTTT
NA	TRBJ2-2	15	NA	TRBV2	CASSERDPNTGELFF	TGTGCCAGCAGCGAACGGGACCCGAACACCGGGGAGCTGTTTTTT
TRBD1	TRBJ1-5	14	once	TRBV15	CATSTGQSGQPQHF	TGTGCCACCAGCACGGGACAGAGTGGTCAGCCCCAGCATTTT
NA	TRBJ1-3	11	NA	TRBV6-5	CASSGGYTIYF	TGTGCCAGCAGTGGGGGGTACACCATATATTTT
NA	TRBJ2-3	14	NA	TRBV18	CASSPQQATDTQYF	TGTGCCAGCTCACCCCAGCAGGCGACAGATACGCAGTATTTT
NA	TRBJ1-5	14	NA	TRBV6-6	CASSPQGGNQPQHF	TGTGCCAGCAGTCCTCAGGGTGGCAATCAGCCCCAGCATTTT
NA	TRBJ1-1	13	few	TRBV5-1	CASSTHQGAEAFF	TGCGCCAGCAGCACCCACCAGGGTGCTGAAGCTTTCTTT
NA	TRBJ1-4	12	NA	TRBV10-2	CASSSDRGKLFF	TGCGCCAGCAGCTCCGACCGGGGTAAACTGTTTTTT
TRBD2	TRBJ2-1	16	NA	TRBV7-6	CASSLAGTSVDNEQFF	TGTGCCAGCAGCTTAGCGGGGACTAGCGTTGACAATGAGCAGTTCTTC
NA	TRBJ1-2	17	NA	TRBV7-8	CASSLFASAGTNYGYTF	TGTGCCAGCAGCTTATTCGCTAGCGCCGGGACAAACTATGGCTACACCTTC
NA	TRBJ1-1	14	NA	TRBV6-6	CASSYADLNTEAFF	TGTGCCAGCAGTTACGCGGATTTGAACACTGAAGCTTTCTTT
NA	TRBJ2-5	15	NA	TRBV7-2	CASSEGTGVGEAQYF	TGTGCCAGCAGCGAGGGGACGGGAGTGGGAGAGGCCCAGTACTTC
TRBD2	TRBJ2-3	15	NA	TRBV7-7	CASSPAGGKADTQYF	TGTGCTAGCAGCCCAGCGGGAGGGAAGGCAGATACGCAGTATTTT
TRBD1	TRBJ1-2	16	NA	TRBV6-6	CASSLPGQTSNYGYTF	TGTGCCAGCAGTCTTCCGGGACAGACATCTAACTATGGCTACACCTTC
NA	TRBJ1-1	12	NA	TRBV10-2	CASSQGRTEAFF	TGCGCCAGCAGTCAGGGACGTACTGAAGCTTTCTTT
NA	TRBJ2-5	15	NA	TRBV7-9	CASSLGLGLQETQYF	TGTGCCAGCAGCTTAGGACTAGGCCTCCAAGAGACCCAGTACTTC
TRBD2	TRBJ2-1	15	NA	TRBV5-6	CASSLTSGSYNEQFF	TGTGCCAGCAGCTTGACTAGCGGGAGCTACAATGAGCAGTTCTTC
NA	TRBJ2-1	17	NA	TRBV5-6	CASIRLRGSASYNEQFF	TGTGCCAGCATCCGTCTTCGTGGGTCAGCCTCCTACAATGAGCAGTTCTTC
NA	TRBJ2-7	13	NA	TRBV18	CASSPTSTNEQYF	TGTGCCAGCTCACCAACGTCGACTAACGAGCAGTACTTC
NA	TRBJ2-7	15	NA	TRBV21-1	CASSKGRVSSYEQYF	TGTGCCAGCAGCAAAGGACGGGTTAGCTCCTACGAGCAGTACTTC
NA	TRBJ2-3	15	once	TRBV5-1	CASSQSGHPTDTQYF	TGCGCCAGCAGCCAGTCGGGACATCCCACAGATACGCAGTATTTT
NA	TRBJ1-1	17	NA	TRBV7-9	CASSLRVKGVMNTEAFF	TGTGCCAGCAGCTTACGTGTTAAGGGGGTAATGAACACTGAAGCTTTCTTT
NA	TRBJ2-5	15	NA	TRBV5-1	CASSFGGRKEETQYF	TGCGCCAGCAGCTTTGGGGGGAGGAAGGAAGAGACCCAGTACTTC
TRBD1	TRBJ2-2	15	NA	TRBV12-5	CASGHTGAGTGELFF	TGTGCTAGTGGTCACACAGGGGCGGGCACCGGGGAGCTGTTTTTT
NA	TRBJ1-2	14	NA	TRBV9	CASSVDPGGHGYTF	TGTGCCAGCAGCGTAGATCCGGGGGGACATGGCTACACCTTC
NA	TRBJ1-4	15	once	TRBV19	CASSIALGHGEKLFF	TGTGCCAGTAGTATCGCGCTCGGACATGGCGAAAAACTGTTTTTT
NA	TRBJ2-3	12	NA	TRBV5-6	CASSPWADTQYF	TGTGCCAGCAGCCCCTGGGCAGATACGCAGTATTTT
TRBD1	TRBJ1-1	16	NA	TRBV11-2	CASSLGLGTGVTEAFF	TGTGCCAGCAGCTTAGGTTTAGGGACAGGGGTCACTGAAGCTTTCTTT
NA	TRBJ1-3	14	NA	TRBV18	CASSPPTARNTIYF	TGTGCCAGCTCACCACCGACAGCCCGGAACACCATATATTTT